Each of the 17 T cell receptor beta chains below was sequenced from the same sample in a study of OX40 agonist ivuxolimab in advanced cancers. Clones were sequenced by immunoSEQ multiplex PCR, and TCRdb holds only the in-frame ones, with some missing. There are about 76,000 clones in the sample; 70% to 90% occur only once, and about 2.6% lies in the top ten. Sequenced here: CD4+ or CD8+ T cells sorted from blood, sampled in a trial of the OX40 agonist ivuxolimab. The source is an adult with an advanced solid tumor such as melanoma, head and neck, liver or kidney cancer.

This chain connects TRBV4-3 to TRBJ1-2; the D gene is possibly TRBD1 (6 bases). This CDR3 contains 15 residues. V lost 0 bases and J 4 bases, leaving 12 bases between the germline ends. Germline V gene lookup returns CDR1 LGHNA and CDR2 YSLEER. Written as DNA, the CDR3 is TGCGCCAGCAGCCAAGACTCAGGGGAACCCTATGGCTACACCTTC. Translating gives CASSQDSGEPYGYTF.

This chain joins TRBV11-2 and TRBJ1-4, with TRBD1 matching 10 bases. This CDR3 spans 16 amino acids. CDR1 is SGHAT and CDR2 is FQNNGV in the germline V gene. Trimming cost V 5 bases and J 0 bases; bases outside gene matches: 3. The CDR3 here is CASSPGQGATNEKLFF. CDR3 bases: TGTGCCAGCAGCCCCGGACAGGGGGCAACTAATGAAAAACTGTTTTTT.

The chain joins TRBV28 to TRBJ2-3; 13 bases match TRBD2. The CDR3 consists of 16 residues. Germline V gene lookup returns CDR1 MDHEN and CDR2 SYDVKM. The junction had 8 bases not matched to a gene; V was cut back by 7 bases and J by 4 bases. The CDR3 loop is CASTKGLAGPADTQYF. CDR3 nucleotides: TGTGCCAGCACCAAGGGACTAGCGGGGCCCGCAGATACGCAGTATTTT.

This clone was recorded once. The DNA is left out, because the CDR3 cannot be placed on it with certainty; the CDR3 is given as TCRdb lists it. The rearrangement uses TRBV29-1 and TRBJ2-2; TRBD2, the table's D call, was not compared with the DNA. Germline CDR1 reads SQVTM; CDR2 reads ANQGSEA. The CDR3 spans 11 amino acids, including both terminal residues. The CDR3 sequence is CSARRAGELFF.

Worth noting for this clone: Other DNA variants within this sample encode the same CDR3. The chain joins TRBV5-1 to TRBJ2-3, with D uncertain. V was trimmed by 1 base and J by 2 bases, leaving 5 bases between them. CDR1 is SGHRS and CDR2 is YFSETQ in the germline V gene. The CDR3 covers 13 residues. The CDR3 spells CASSLSATDTQYF. The CDR3 DNA reads as TGCGCCAGCAGCTTGTCGGCCACAGATACGCAGTATTTT.

This chain uses TRBV18 with TRBJ1-1; D ambiguous. The V and J ends lost 1 base and 1 base respectively, with 10 bases between them. Germline values: CDR1 KGHSH, CDR2 LQKENI. The CDR3 totals 15 residues. The CDR3, as DNA: TGTGCCAGCTCACCACTAACGGATTCGAACACTGAAGCTTTCTTT. It yields the protein CASSPLTDSNTEAFF.

V is TRBV6-5 and J is TRBJ1-5; TRBD1 matches at 8 bases. The CDR3 is 14 amino acids. The V gene end was trimmed by 6 bases and the J gene end by 6 bases; junction bases not matched to a gene: 7. CDR1 and CDR2 from the germline V gene are MNHEY and SVGAGI. CDR3 in amino acids: CASSTGQGSQPQHF. In DNA, the CDR3 is TGTGCCAGCAGCACAGGACAGGGTTCTCAGCCCCAGCATTTT.

The gene calls are TRBV10-2 and TRBJ1-1, with D possibly being TRBD1 (5 bases). V was cut by 6 bases and J by 7 bases, with 18 bases left in between. The CDR3 is made up of 14 amino acids. CDR1 and CDR2 from the germline V gene are WSHSY and SAAADI. CDR3 bases: TGCGCCAGCAGCGCAGGGTCGATCGTCGGTGAAGCTTTCTTT. It is translated as CASSAGSIVGEAFF.

The chain links TRBV23-1 to TRBJ2-7, with D perhaps being TRBD1 or TRBD2 (5 bases each). TRBV23-1 is treated as an ORF (open reading frame) with a function not yet certain. Trimming removed 6 bases at V and 2 bases at J, with 14 bases between. The CDR3 length is 14 residues. The CDR3 spells CASSIRELAYEQYV. DNA for the CDR3: TGCGCCAGCAGCATCAGGGAGTTGGCCTACGAGCAGTACGTC.

In this sample, this clone turned up once. The V and J genes are TRBV5-1 and TRBJ1-1; tentative D call: TRBD1 (5 bases). The CDR3 is made up of 15 amino acids. Germline V lookup: CDR1 SGHRS, CDR2 YFSETQ. V lost 0 bases and J lost 4, with 13 bases in between. CDR3 protein: CASSLGQLAGTEAFF. The DNA of the CDR3 is TGCGCCAGCAGCTTGGGACAGCTAGCCGGCACTGAAGCTTTCTTT.

The rearrangement joins TRBV2 to TRBJ1-1, with 7 positions matching TRBD1. The CDR3 runs 14 residues. The germline gives CDR1 SNHLY, CDR2 FYNNEI. The V segment lost 7 bases and the J segment 0 bases; nucleotides outside the gene matches: 5. The CDR3 coding sequence is TGTGCCAGCACCACGGACAGGATGAACACTGAAGCTTTCTTT. Translated: CASTTDRMNTEAFF.

In this sample, this clone turned up once. V and J are TRBV6-4 and TRBJ2-3; tentatively, D is TRBD2 (6 bases). V lost 5 bases and J 6 bases, leaving 15 bases between the germline ends. CDR1 is MRHNA, CDR2 SNTAGT, per germline. This CDR3 is 14 amino acids long. CDR3 protein: CASSLSGGGDTQYF. In nucleotides, the CDR3 is TGTGCCAGCAGTTTGAGCGGTGGGGGGGATACGCAGTATTTT.

V usage is TRBV7-2 and J usage is TRBJ2-7; no definite D call. The germline gives CDR1 SGHTA, CDR2 FQGNSA. With 3 bases removed from V and 5 bases from J, the gap between germline ends came to 11 bases. This CDR3 contains 13 residues. DNA of the CDR3: TGTGCCAGCAGCTTCACGGGTTGGGACGAGCAGTACTTC. It encodes CASSFTGWDEQYF.

The V call is TRBV19, the J call TRBJ1-5, with a weak D call TRBD1 (5 bases). Trimming shortened V by 1 base and J by 3 bases, and 7 bases separated the two germline ends. The CDR3 sequence is 14 residues long. Germline V gives CDR1 LNHDA, CDR2 SQIVND (reference sequence). The CDR3 sequence: CASSIAGPNQPQHF. In DNA form, the CDR3 reads TGTGCCAGTAGTATAGCAGGGCCCAATCAGCCCCAGCATTTT.

This chain links TRBV19 with TRBJ1-5, with 9 positions matching TRBD1. Germline CDR1 LNHDA, CDR2 SQIVND (reference sequence). The CDR3 length is 14 residues. V was pared by 6 bases and J by 3 bases, with 3 bases of the junction left unmatched. CDR3 sequence: CASRGDRDNQPQHF. The CDR3 DNA reads TGTGCCAGTAGGGGGGACAGGGACAATCAGCCCCAGCATTTT. Filled out from reference TRBV19 and TRBJ1-5, the complete variable domain reads DGGITQSPKYLFRKEGQNVTLSCEQNLNHDAMYWYRQDPGQGLRLIYYSQIVNDFQKGDIAEGYSVSREKKESFPLTVTSAQKNPTAFYLCASRGDRDNQPQHFGDGTRLSIL.

This clone was seen just once. The genes are TRBV28 and TRBJ2-2; TRBD1 matches 8 bases. Germline-derived CDR1 and CDR2 are MDHEN and SYDVKM. V trimming: 5 bases; J trimming: 4 bases; junction bases outside the gene matches: 6. This CDR3 has 15 residues. The CDR3 DNA is TGTGCCAGCAGTCCCCACGACAGGGGCACCGGGGAGCTGTTTTTT. Its protein product is CASSPHDRGTGELFF.

This chain links TRBV19 with TRBJ2-7; D gene ambiguous. With 6 bases removed from V and 7 bases from J, the gap between germline ends came to 16 bases. CDR3 length: 13 amino acids. Looked up from germline, CDR1 is LNHDA and CDR2 is SQIVND (reference sequence). The CDR3 sequence: CASRSGWSSEQYF. The CDR3, as DNA: TGTGCCAGTAGAAGTGGTTGGAGTTCAGAGCAGTACTTC.